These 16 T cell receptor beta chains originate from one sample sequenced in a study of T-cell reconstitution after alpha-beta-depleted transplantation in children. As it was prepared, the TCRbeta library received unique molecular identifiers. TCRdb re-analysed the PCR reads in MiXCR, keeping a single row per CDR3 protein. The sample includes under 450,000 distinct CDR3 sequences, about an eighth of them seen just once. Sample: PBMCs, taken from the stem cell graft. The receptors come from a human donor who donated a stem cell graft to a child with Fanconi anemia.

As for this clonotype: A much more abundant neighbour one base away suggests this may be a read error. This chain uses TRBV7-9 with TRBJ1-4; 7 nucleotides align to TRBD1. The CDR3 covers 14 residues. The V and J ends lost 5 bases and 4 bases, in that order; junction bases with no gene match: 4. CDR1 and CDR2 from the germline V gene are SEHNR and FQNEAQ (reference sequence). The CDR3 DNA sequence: TGTGCCAGCAGCCCGGGACAGCTTAATGAAAAACTGTTTTTT. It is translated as CASSPGQLNEKLFF.

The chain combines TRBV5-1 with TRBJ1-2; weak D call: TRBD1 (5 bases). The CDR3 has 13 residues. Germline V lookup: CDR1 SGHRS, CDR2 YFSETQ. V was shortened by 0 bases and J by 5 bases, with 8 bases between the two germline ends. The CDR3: CASSLETGYGYTF. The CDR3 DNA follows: TGCGCCAGCAGCTTGGAAACAGGATATGGCTACACCTTC.

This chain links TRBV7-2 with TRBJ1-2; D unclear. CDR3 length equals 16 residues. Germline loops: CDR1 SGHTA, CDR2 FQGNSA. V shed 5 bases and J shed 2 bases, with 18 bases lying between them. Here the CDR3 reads CASSRSESQANYGYTF. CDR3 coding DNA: TGTGCCAGCAGCCGAAGTGAAAGCCAGGCAAACTATGGCTACACCTTC.

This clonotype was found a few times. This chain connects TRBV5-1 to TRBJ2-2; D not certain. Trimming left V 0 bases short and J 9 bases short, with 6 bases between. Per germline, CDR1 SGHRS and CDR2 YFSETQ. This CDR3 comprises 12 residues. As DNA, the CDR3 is TGCGCCAGCAGCTTGGTGCCCAGGGAGCTGTTTTTT. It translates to CASSLVPRELFF.

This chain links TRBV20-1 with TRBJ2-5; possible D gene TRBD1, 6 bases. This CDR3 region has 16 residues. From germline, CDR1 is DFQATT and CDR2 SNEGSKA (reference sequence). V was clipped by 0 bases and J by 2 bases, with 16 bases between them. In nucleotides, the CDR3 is TGCAGTGCTAGAGATTTAACGGACAGTAAACAAGAGACCCAGTACTTC. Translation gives CSARDLTDSKQETQYF.

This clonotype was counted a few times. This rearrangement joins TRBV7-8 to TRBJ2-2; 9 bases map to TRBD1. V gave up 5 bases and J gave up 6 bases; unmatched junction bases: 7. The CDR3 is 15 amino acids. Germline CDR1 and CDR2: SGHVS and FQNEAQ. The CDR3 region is CASSTGTGSSGELFF. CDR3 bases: TGTGCCAGCAGCACGGGGACAGGGTCGTCCGGGGAGCTGTTTTTT.

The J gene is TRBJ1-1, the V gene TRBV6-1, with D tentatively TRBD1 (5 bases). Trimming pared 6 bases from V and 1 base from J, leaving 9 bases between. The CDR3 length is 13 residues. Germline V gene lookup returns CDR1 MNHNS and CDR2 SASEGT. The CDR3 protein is CASRQGWNTEAFF. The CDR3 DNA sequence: TGTGCCAGCAGGCAGGGTTGGAACACTGAAGCTTTCTTT.

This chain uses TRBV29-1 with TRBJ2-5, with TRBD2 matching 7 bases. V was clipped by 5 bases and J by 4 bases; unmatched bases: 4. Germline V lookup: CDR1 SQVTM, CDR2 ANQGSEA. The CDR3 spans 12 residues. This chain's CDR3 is CSVRAGSETQYF. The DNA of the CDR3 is TGCAGCGTTCGAGCGGGGTCAGAGACCCAGTACTTC. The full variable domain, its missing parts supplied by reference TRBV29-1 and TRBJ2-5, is SAVISQKPSRDICQRGTSLTIQCQVDSQVTMMFWYRQQPGQSLTLIATANQGSEATYESGFVIDKFPISRPNLTFSTLTVSNMSPEDSSIYLCSVRAGSETQYFGPGTRLLVL.

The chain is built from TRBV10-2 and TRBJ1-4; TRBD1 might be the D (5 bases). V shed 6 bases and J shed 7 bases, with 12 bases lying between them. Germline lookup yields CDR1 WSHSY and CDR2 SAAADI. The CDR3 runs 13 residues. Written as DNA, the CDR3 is TGCGCCAGCAGCAGGGCCGGGCGTGAAAAACTGTTTTTT. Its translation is CASSRAGREKLFF.

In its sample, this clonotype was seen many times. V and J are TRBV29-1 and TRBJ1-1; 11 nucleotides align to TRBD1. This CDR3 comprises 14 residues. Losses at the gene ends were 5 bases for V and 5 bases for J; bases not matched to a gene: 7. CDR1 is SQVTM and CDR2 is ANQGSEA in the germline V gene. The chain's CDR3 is CSVSPGTGGTEAFF. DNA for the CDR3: TGCAGCGTTTCGCCAGGGACAGGGGGTACTGAAGCTTTCTTT.

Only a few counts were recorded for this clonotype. The CDR3 DNA is TGTGCCAGCAGCGTACTAGGGAATCAGCCCCAGCATTTT. Translation gives CASSVLGNQPQHF. The genes are TRBV5-6 and TRBJ1-5; D gene uncertain. The length of the CDR3 is 13 residues. The germline gives CDR1 SGHDT, CDR2 YYEEEE. V dropped 4 bases and J dropped 4 bases, with 9 bases sitting between them.

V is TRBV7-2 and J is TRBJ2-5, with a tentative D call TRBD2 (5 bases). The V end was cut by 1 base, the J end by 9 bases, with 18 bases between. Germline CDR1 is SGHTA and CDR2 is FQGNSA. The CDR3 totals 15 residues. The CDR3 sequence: CASSLVLAGAEAQYF. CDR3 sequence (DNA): TGTGCCAGCAGCTTAGTTCTAGCCGGCGCGGAGGCCCAGTACTTC.

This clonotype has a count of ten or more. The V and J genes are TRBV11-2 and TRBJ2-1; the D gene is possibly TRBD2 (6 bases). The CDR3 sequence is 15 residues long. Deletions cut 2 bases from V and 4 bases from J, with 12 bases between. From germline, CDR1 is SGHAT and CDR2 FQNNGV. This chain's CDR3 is CASSLTGGDYNEQFF. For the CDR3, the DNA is TGTGCCAGCAGCTTAACCGGAGGGGATTACAATGAGCAGTTCTTC.

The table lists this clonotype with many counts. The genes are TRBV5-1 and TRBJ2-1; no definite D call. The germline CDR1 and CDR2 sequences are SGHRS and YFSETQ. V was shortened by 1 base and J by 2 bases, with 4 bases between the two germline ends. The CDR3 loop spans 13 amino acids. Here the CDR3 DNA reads TGCGCCAGCAGCTTGAATACCTACAATGAGCAGTTCTTC. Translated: CASSLNTYNEQFF.

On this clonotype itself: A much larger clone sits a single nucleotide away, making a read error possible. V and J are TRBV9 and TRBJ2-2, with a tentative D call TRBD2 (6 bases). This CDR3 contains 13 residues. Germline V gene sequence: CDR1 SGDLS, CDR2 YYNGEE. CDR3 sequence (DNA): TGTGCCAGCAGCGTAAAGGGTGGCGGGGAGCCGTTTTTT. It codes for CASSVKGGGEPFF.

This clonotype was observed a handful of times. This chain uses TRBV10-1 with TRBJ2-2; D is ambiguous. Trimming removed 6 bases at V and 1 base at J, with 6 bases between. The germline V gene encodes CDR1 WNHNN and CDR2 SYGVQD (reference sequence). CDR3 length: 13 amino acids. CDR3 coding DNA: TGCGCCAGCAGCGCTATGAACACCGGGGAGCTGTTTTTT. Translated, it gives CASSAMNTGELFF.